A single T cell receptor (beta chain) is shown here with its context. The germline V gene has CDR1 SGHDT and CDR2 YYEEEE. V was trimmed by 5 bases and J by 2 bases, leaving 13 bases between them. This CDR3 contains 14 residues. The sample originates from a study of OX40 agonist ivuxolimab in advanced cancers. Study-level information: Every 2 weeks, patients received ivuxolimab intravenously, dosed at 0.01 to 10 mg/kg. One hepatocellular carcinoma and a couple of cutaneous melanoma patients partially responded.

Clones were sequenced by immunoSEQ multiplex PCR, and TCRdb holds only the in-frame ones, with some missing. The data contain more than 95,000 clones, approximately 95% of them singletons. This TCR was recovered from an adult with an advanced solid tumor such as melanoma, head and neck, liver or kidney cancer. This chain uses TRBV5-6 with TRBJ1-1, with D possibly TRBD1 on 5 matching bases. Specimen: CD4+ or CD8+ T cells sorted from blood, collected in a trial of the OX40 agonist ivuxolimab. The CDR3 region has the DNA TGTGCCAGCAGGGGTAGGGACGGAAACACTGAAGCTTTCTTT. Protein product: CASRGRDGNTEAFF.